This T cell receptor (beta chain) appears in the sequencing data of a study of patients and donors after allogeneic stem cell transplantation. In germline, CDR1 is KGHDR, CDR2 SFDVKD. Trimming shortened V by 3 bases and J by 5 bases, and 15 bases separated the two germline ends. The CDR3 has 15 amino acids. MiXCR, run by TCRdb on the RT-PCR reads, gives a single entry per CDR3 protein. The sample holds 200,000 to 250,000 distinct CDR3 sequences, 13% to 15% seen once. The sequenced sample consisted of blood, either unsorted or a sorted T cell fraction (not recorded which). This chain uses TRBV24-1 with TRBJ2-5; D is tentatively TRBD1 or TRBD2 (6 bases each). This receptor was taken from a human donor who was either an allogeneic HSCT recipient or a stem cell or donor lymphocyte infusion donor (not recorded which). It is not recorded whose cells these are; they may come from a transplant donor. The CDR3 DNA reads as TGTGCCACCAGTGATGGAGGGGGGTATCAGGAGACCCAGTACTTC. Protein product: CATSDGGGYQETQYF.